The rows below give T cell receptor beta chains drawn from one sample of a study of blood T cell repertoires in COVID-19. Method: immunoSEQ multiplex PCR; TCRdb's copy keeps in-frame clones and lacks some. The profile shows over 300,000 clones, roughly 88% of them singletons. Sample: PBMCs or T cells enriched from blood (not recorded which). These receptors all stem from a young man who had recovered from COVID-19. CDR3s include the opening cysteine and the closing phenylalanine or tryptophan. A D gene is named only where the DNA matches it firmly. Expanded clones get a size class; other rows say once, few or many, or leave the size out.

V gene: TRBV5-1
CDR3 length: 14
D gene: .
clone size: .
J gene: TRBJ2-7
CDR3 DNA: TGCGCCAGCAGCTTGGATATTCCAGGGAACGAGCAGTACTTC
CDR3 protein: CASSLDIPGNEQYF

V gene: TRBV9
CDR3 length: 15
D gene: TRBD2
clone size: .
J gene: TRBJ2-5
CDR3 DNA: TGTGCCAGCAGCCGGACTAGCGGGAAACAAGAGACCCAGTACTTC
CDR3 protein: CASSRTSGKQETQYF

V gene: TRBV6-5
CDR3 length: 13
D gene: .
clone size: .
J gene: TRBJ2-7
CDR3 DNA: TGTGCCAGCAGCCCCCATAGCGCCTACGAGCAGTACTTC
CDR3 protein: CASSPHSAYEQYF

V gene: TRBV14
CDR3 length: 13
D gene: .
clone size: .
J gene: TRBJ1-3
CDR3 DNA: TGTGCCAGCAGCCAGGCAGGGGGAAACACCATATATTTT
CDR3 protein: CASSQAGGNTIYF

V gene: TRBV3-1/TRBV3-2
CDR3 length: 13
D gene: .
clone size: .
J gene: TRBJ2-2
CDR3 DNA: TGTGCCAGCAGCCAAGATAGGAGCGAGGAGCTGTTTTTT
CDR3 protein: CASSQDRSEELFF

V gene: TRBV4-1
CDR3 length: 19
D gene: TRBD2
clone size: .
J gene: TRBJ2-5
CDR3 DNA: TGCGCCAGCAGCCACCCGGGACTAGCGGGGGGACCGTACCAAGAGACCCAGTACTTC
CDR3 protein: CASSHPGLAGGPYQETQYF

V gene: TRBV5-4
CDR3 length: 15
D gene: TRBD1
clone size: .
J gene: TRBJ2-6
CDR3 DNA: TGTGCCAGCAGCCCCAGGGGGACTGGGGCCAACGTCCTGACTTTC
CDR3 protein: CASSPRGTGANVLTF

V gene: TRBV7-9
CDR3 length: 14
D gene: .
clone size: few
J gene: TRBJ2-7
CDR3 DNA: TGTGCCAGCAGCTTGACGCAGGGGTACAACGAGCAGTACTTC
CDR3 protein: CASSLTQGYNEQYF

V gene: TRBV6-4
CDR3 length: 14
D gene: .
clone size: .
J gene: TRBJ2-3
CDR3 DNA: TGTGCCAGCAGTGAAAGGGGGATCACAGATACGCAGTATTTT
CDR3 protein: CASSERGITDTQYF

V gene: TRBV7-6
CDR3 length: 16
D gene: .
clone size: .
J gene: TRBJ1-6
CDR3 DNA: TGTGCCAGCAGCTTAGCGAAGGCAGGGATTAATTCACCCCTCCACTTT
CDR3 protein: CASSLAKAGINSPLHF

V gene: TRBV5-1
CDR3 length: 11
D gene: .
clone size: .
J gene: TRBJ2-1
CDR3 DNA: TGCGCCAGCAGCTTCATCGGTGAGCAGTTCTTC
CDR3 protein: CASSFIGEQFF

V gene: TRBV11-2
CDR3 length: 14
D gene: .
clone size: .
J gene: TRBJ2-7
CDR3 DNA: TGTGCCAGCAGCTTCGGGACGGGAGCCTACGAGCAGTACTTC
CDR3 protein: CASSFGTGAYEQYF

V gene: TRBV18
CDR3 length: 17
D gene: .
clone size: .
J gene: TRBJ2-1
CDR3 DNA: TGTGCCAGCTCACCCGCTTTCGGGGAAAGCTCCTACAATGAGCAGTTCTTC
CDR3 protein: CASSPAFGESSYNEQFF

V gene: TRBV10-3
CDR3 length: 17
D gene: .
clone size: once
J gene: TRBJ2-5
CDR3 DNA: TGTGCCATCAGTGCCTCCTCTCTTGAAGCGGCCCAAGAGACCCAGTACTTC
CDR3 protein: CAISASSLEAAQETQYF

V gene: TRBV5-6
CDR3 length: 15
D gene: .
clone size: .
J gene: TRBJ2-3
CDR3 DNA: TGTGCCAGCAGCTCCTCTCTAGGTATAGCAGATACGCAGTATTTT
CDR3 protein: CASSSSLGIADTQYF

V gene: TRBV7-2
CDR3 length: 15
D gene: .
clone size: .
J gene: TRBJ2-2
CDR3 DNA: TGTGCCAGCAACGTTATTGGGACATCGACCGGGGAGCTGTTTTTT
CDR3 protein: CASNVIGTSTGELFF

V gene: TRBV7-8
CDR3 length: 14
D gene: .
clone size: .
J gene: TRBJ2-3
CDR3 DNA: TGTGCCAGCAGCTTATCCGGGGGGCCAGATACGCAGTATTTT
CDR3 protein: CASSLSGGPDTQYF

V gene: TRBV27
CDR3 length: 13
D gene: TRBD1
clone size: .
J gene: TRBJ1-6
CDR3 DNA: TGTGCCAGCAGTCGGGACAGTCGTTCACCCCTCCACTTT
CDR3 protein: CASSRDSRSPLHF

V gene: TRBV4-1
CDR3 length: 15
D gene: TRBD2
clone size: .
J gene: TRBJ2-7
CDR3 DNA: TGCGCCAGCAGCCAGCCTGGGACTAGCGTCGTGGAGCAGTACTTC
CDR3 protein: CASSQPGTSVVEQYF

V gene: TRBV5-6
CDR3 length: 15
D gene: TRBD1
clone size: .
J gene: TRBJ2-3
CDR3 DNA: TGTGCCAGCAGCTTCCGCGGCCAGGGGGCACATACGCAGTATTTT
CDR3 protein: CASSFRGQGAHTQYF

V gene: TRBV5-5
CDR3 length: 13
D gene: .
clone size: .
J gene: TRBJ1-2
CDR3 DNA: TGTGCCAGCAGCTTGATGTCGTCTAATGGCTACACCTTC
CDR3 protein: CASSLMSSNGYTF

V gene: TRBV15
CDR3 length: 16
D gene: TRBD1
clone size: .
J gene: TRBJ2-1
CDR3 DNA: TGTGCCACCAGCAGAGGGATGGACAGGGTCTACAATGAGCAGTTCTTC
CDR3 protein: CATSRGMDRVYNEQFF

V gene: TRBV5-1
CDR3 length: 15
D gene: .
clone size: .
J gene: TRBJ1-6
CDR3 DNA: TGCGCCAGCACGTTCCTAACAGGTGGTAATTCACCCCTCCACTTT
CDR3 protein: CASTFLTGGNSPLHF

V gene: TRBV6-4
CDR3 length: 16
D gene: .
clone size: .
J gene: TRBJ1-1
CDR3 DNA: TGTGCCAGCAGTGTCGGCAGGGGAATTTCGAACACTGAAGCTTTCTTT
CDR3 protein: CASSVGRGISNTEAFF

V gene: TRBV10-2
CDR3 length: 14
D gene: .
clone size: .
J gene: TRBJ1-1
CDR3 DNA: TGCGCCAGCGTCCTCCAAGGGGGGGTCACTGAAGCTTTCTTT
CDR3 protein: CASVLQGGVTEAFF

V gene: TRBV27
CDR3 length: 15
D gene: TRBD2
clone size: .
J gene: TRBJ2-1
CDR3 DNA: TGTGCCAGCAGCCCCGGGACTAGCGGATCCAATGAGCAGTTCTTC
CDR3 protein: CASSPGTSGSNEQFF

V gene: TRBV6-5
CDR3 length: 15
D gene: TRBD1
clone size: .
J gene: TRBJ1-2
CDR3 DNA: TGTGCCAGCAGTACAACAGGGGTTTCTGGCTATGGCTACACCTTC
CDR3 protein: CASSTTGVSGYGYTF

V gene: TRBV4-2
CDR3 length: 17
D gene: TRBD1
clone size: .
J gene: TRBJ1-5
CDR3 DNA: TGTGCCAGCAGCCAAGAAGCCACAGGGGCACCCAATCAGCCCCAGCATTTT
CDR3 protein: CASSQEATGAPNQPQHF

V gene: TRBV5-1
CDR3 length: 13
D gene: .
clone size: once
J gene: TRBJ1-4
CDR3 DNA: TGCGCCAGCAGCTTCAGGGTTAGCGAAAAACTGTTTTTT
CDR3 protein: CASSFRVSEKLFF

V gene: TRBV7-9
CDR3 length: 16
D gene: TRBD1
clone size: .
J gene: TRBJ1-4
CDR3 DNA: TGTGCCAGCAGCTTAGGGACAGGAGCAACTAATGAAAAACTGTTTTTT
CDR3 protein: CASSLGTGATNEKLFF

V gene: TRBV5-6
CDR3 length: 14
D gene: .
clone size: .
J gene: TRBJ1-1
CDR3 DNA: TGTGCCAGCAGCCCGGGTGGTACGGACACTGAAGCTTTCTTT
CDR3 protein: CASSPGGTDTEAFF

V gene: TRBV4-1
CDR3 length: 19
D gene: TRBD2
clone size: .
J gene: TRBJ2-4
CDR3 DNA: TGCGCCAGCAGCCAAGTCGGGACTAGCGGGGGTATAGCCAAAAACATTCAGTACTTC
CDR3 protein: CASSQVGTSGGIAKNIQYF

V gene: TRBV10-3
CDR3 length: 13
D gene: .
clone size: once
J gene: TRBJ1-5
CDR3 DNA: TGTGCCACACGACAGTATAGCAATCAGCCCCAGCATTTT
CDR3 protein: CATRQYSNQPQHF

V gene: TRBV4-1
CDR3 length: 15
D gene: .
clone size: .
J gene: TRBJ1-5
CDR3 DNA: TGCGCCAGCAGCCAAACTCAGTTCACAGATCAGCCCCAGCATTTT
CDR3 protein: CASSQTQFTDQPQHF

V gene: TRBV19
CDR3 length: 13
D gene: .
clone size: .
J gene: TRBJ1-4
CDR3 DNA: TGTGCCACCCGGTACAGGGACGGTGAAAAACTGTTTTTT
CDR3 protein: CATRYRDGEKLFF

V gene: TRBV4-2
CDR3 length: 15
D gene: .
clone size: .
J gene: TRBJ2-3
CDR3 DNA: TGTGCCAGCAGCCCGGGACTTACTAGCACAGATACGCAGTATTTT
CDR3 protein: CASSPGLTSTDTQYF

V gene: TRBV3-1/TRBV3-2
CDR3 length: 16
D gene: TRBD1
clone size: once
J gene: TRBJ1-2
CDR3 DNA: TGTGCCAGCAGCCAGGTACCGGGACAGGGGTCTGGTGGCTACACCTTC
CDR3 protein: CASSQVPGQGSGGYTF

V gene: TRBV2
CDR3 length: 14
D gene: TRBD1
clone size: few
J gene: TRBJ1-4
CDR3 DNA: TGTGCCAGCAGTCAGGGGGTTACTAATGAAAAACTGTTTTTT
CDR3 protein: CASSQGVTNEKLFF

V gene: TRBV19
CDR3 length: 15
D gene: TRBD1
clone size: .
J gene: TRBJ1-1
CDR3 DNA: TGTGCCAGTAGAATACCGGGACAGGGGAAAACTGAAGCTTTCTTT
CDR3 protein: CASRIPGQGKTEAFF

V gene: TRBV18
CDR3 length: 15
D gene: TRBD1
clone size: .
J gene: TRBJ2-7
CDR3 DNA: TGTGCCAGCTCATTTAGGACAGGGCTTGAATACGAGCAGTACTTC
CDR3 protein: CASSFRTGLEYEQYF